These 15 T cell receptor beta chains were sequenced from one sample in a study of metastatic and nonmetastatic thyroid tumors. No treatment had been given to any patient before thyroid surgery. TCRdb used MiXCR to call clones anew from the PCR reads. The top ten clones hold roughly a tenth of a sample with around 38,000 clones, roughly 27% of them seen once. The source material was blood. These receptors originate from a female donor with papillary thyroid cancer or a benign thyroid nodule (not recorded which). Some clones in this sample may be carry-over from other donors' samples.

This clone was counted only a few times. The CDR3 here is CASSLALSRGYTF. In nucleotides, the CDR3 is TGTGCCAGCAGTTTAGCGCTTTCCCGTGGCTACACCTTC. The rearrangement links TRBV12-3 or TRBV12-4 to TRBJ1-2; no clear D gene. The CDR3 runs 13 residues. V was cut by 0 bases and J by 7 bases, with 9 bases left in between.

As DNA, the CDR3 is TGTGCCAGCAGCTCTCAGTGTCATTCTCCTGAGCAGTACTTC. Translating gives CASSSQCHSPEQYF. This chain joins TRBV9 and TRBJ2-7; D remains unclear. The CDR3 sequence is 14 residues long. V dropped 4 bases and J dropped 7 bases, with 18 bases sitting between them. Germline CDR1 and CDR2: SGDLS and YYNGEE.

There are a few counts of this clone. V is TRBV6-5 and J is TRBJ2-7, with D maybe TRBD2 (6 bases). CDR3 size: 14 residues. CDR1 and CDR2 from the germline V gene are MNHEY and SVGAGI. Trimming removed 7 bases at V and 3 bases at J, with 16 bases between. The CDR3 DNA is TGTGCCAGCATTAGGAAACAGGACTACTACGAGCAGTACTTC. This translates into CASIRKQDYYEQYF.

This clone came up many times. The rearrangement uses TRBV6-1 and TRBJ2-5, with a possible D match to TRBD2 (5 bases). V lost 6 bases to trimming and J lost 2 bases, with 10 bases between them. This CDR3 has 13 amino acids. CDR1 is MNHNS, CDR2 SASEGT, per germline. The CDR3 reads CASSTSEQETQYF. CDR3 sequence (DNA): TGTGCCAGCAGCACTAGTGAGCAAGAGACCCAGTACTTC.

In this sample, this clone turned up once. The DNA for the CDR3 is TGTGCCATCAAGCCTGGACAGGGGACGGGGGAAAACTCCTACGAGCAGTACTTC. It translates to CAIKPGQGTGENSYEQYF. This chain joins TRBV10-3 and TRBJ2-7, with 9 nucleotides matching TRBD1. Trimming cost V 7 bases and J 0 bases; bases outside gene matches: 16. CDR1 ENHRY and CDR2 SYGVKD come from the germline V gene. The CDR3 is 18 residues long.

This chain connects TRBV6-1 to TRBJ2-5; TRBD2 aligns across 13 bases. Trimming removed 5 bases from V and 14 bases from J; junction bases left unmatched: 17. The length of the CDR3 is 16 residues. The germline V gene has CDR1 MNHNS and CDR2 SASEGT. The DNA for the CDR3 is TGTGCCAGCAGTCCCGGGACTAGCGGGACCGACTTTGAAAGTTACTTC. This translates into CASSPGTSGTDFESYF.

A remark on this clone: A clone one base away is much larger, so this may be a read error. The same CDR3 arises from other DNA sequences in this sample as well. The V call is TRBV7-9, the J call TRBJ2-5; 10 positions agree with TRBD2. The CDR3 runs 15 residues. CDR1 is SEHNR, CDR2 FQNEAQ, per germline (reference sequence). J lost 4 bases, V lost 5 bases, and 7 bases had no gene match. DNA for the CDR3: TGTGCCAGCAGCCAGCTTACTAGCGGGGCAGAGACCCAGTACTTC. This gives the protein CASSQLTSGAETQYF.

This chain uses TRBV28 with TRBJ1-1; D might be TRBD1 (6 bases). V was shortened by 5 bases and J by 2 bases, with 9 bases between the two germline ends. Germline V gives CDR1 MDHEN, CDR2 SYDVKM. The CDR3 has 13 residues. The CDR3 bases are TGTGCCAGCAGTGGACAGTTTAACACTGAAGCTTTCTTT. Translation gives CASSGQFNTEAFF.

This clone has at least ten counts. Within the sample, other DNA sequences also encode this same CDR3. The V call is TRBV7-3, the J call TRBJ1-5; a possible D gene is TRBD1 (5 bases). The CDR3 runs 16 residues. Germline V gene sequence: CDR1 SGHTA, CDR2 FQGTGA. The CDR3 DNA sequence: TGTGCACCAGCGGCAGGAGAGCACAAGGGGAATCAGCCCCAGCATTTT. Encoded protein: CAPAAGEHKGNQPQHF.

For this clone: One end of the junction is discordant with germline, which a read error may explain. V is TRBV2 and J is TRBJ2-7; TRBD1 matches at 8 bases. Germline assignment: CDR1 SNHLY and CDR2 FYNNEI. The CDR3 has 13 residues. This CDR3 reads CASSIEDRAEQYF. CDR3 nucleotide sequence: TGCGCCAGCAGTATAGAGGACAGGGCTGAGCAGTACTTC.

This clone was observed a handful of times. The chain recombines TRBV6-4 with TRBJ2-3; 9 positions agree with TRBD2. The germline V gene encodes CDR1 MRHNA and CDR2 SNTAGT. The CDR3 totals 15 residues. V was clipped by 2 bases and J by 7 bases; unmatched bases: 7. The DNA for the CDR3 is TGTGCCAGCAGTGACAGGGCGGGAGGGTCCAATACGCAGTATTTT. Translating it yields CASSDRAGGSNTQYF.

This clone was seen repeatedly, ten times or more. The V gene is TRBV24-1, the J gene TRBJ2-7; D is ambiguous. CDR1 is KGHDR, CDR2 SFDVKD, per germline. V lost 2 bases, J lost 0 bases, and 13 bases lay in between. CDR3 size: 16 residues. The CDR3 DNA follows: TGTGCCACCAGTGATTCCCCGACAAAGAGCTCCTACGAGCAGTACTTC. As protein: CATSDSPTKSSYEQYF.

As concerns this clone: Germline and junction disagree at one end, which may indicate a read error. The CDR3 coding sequence is TGTGCCAGCTCACCACCTATGGAGACCATGAACACTGAAGCTCTCTTT. Residues: CASSPPMETMNTEALF. This rearrangement joins TRBV18 to TRBJ1-1; D not certain. Germline values: CDR1 KGHSH, CDR2 LQKENI. This CDR3 has 16 amino acids.

With respect to this clone: At one end the junction does not follow the germline gene, possibly because of a read error. The chain carries TRBV5-6 and TRBJ2-7; D may be TRBD2 (6 bases). This CDR3 has 12 amino acids. Germline CDR1 and CDR2: SGHDT and YYEEEE. The CDR3 DNA reads TGTGCCAGCATCTTGGGATTAGCGGTAGAGTACTTC. Protein product: CASILGLAVEYF.

The CDR3 region has the DNA TGCAGTGCTAGAGTGGAGTACGAGCAGTACGTC. This encodes CSARVEYEQYV. This sequence joins TRBV20-1 and TRBJ2-7; D ambiguous. V was clipped by 1 base and J by 4 bases, with 5 bases between them. From germline, CDR1 is DFQATT and CDR2 SNEGSKA (reference sequence). This CDR3 has 11 amino acids.